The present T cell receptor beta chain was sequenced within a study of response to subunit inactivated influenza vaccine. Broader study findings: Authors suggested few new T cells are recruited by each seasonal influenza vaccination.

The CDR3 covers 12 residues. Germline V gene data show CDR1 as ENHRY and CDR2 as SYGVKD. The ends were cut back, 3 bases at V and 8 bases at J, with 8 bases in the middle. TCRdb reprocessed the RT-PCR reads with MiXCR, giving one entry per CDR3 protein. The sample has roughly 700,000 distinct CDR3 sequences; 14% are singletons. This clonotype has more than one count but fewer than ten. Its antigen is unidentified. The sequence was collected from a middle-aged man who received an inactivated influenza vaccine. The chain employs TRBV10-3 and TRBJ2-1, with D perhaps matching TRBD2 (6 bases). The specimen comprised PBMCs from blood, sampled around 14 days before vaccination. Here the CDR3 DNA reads TGTGCCATCAGTGACGGAGGGGATGAGCAGTTCTTC. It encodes CAISDGGDEQFF.